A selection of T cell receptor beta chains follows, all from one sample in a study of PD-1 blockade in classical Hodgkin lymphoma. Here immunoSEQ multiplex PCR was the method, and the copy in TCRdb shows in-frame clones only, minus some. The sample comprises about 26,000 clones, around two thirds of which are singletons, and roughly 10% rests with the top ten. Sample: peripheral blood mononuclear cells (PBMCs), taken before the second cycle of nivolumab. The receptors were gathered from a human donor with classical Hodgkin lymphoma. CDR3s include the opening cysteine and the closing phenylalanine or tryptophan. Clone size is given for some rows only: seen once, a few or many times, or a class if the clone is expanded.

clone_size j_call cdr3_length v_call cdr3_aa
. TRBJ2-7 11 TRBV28 CASSFRYEQYF
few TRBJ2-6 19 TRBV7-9 CASSRREAWTYSGANVLTF
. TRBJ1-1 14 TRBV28 CASSFTGSTTEAFF
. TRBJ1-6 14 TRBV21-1 CASSPRGRVTPLHF
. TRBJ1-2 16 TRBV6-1 CASSVSGDPLNYGYTF
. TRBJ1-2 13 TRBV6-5 CASRATDRFGYTF
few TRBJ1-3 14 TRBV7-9 CASSFTDSGNTIYF
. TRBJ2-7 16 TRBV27 CASSSTRLAGLREQYF
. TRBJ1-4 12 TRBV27 CASSLSGEKLFF
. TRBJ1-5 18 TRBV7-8 CASLPRGTDEYSNQPQHF
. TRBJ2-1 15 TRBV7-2 CASSVQGGSYNEQFF
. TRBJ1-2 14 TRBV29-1 CSVRQRPPNYGYTF
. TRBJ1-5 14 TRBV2 CASSDDRDNQPQHF
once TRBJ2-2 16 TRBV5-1 CASSLRRAKNTGELFF
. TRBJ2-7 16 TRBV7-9 CASSSSGGLATYEQYF
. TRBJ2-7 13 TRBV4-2 CASSPDRAREQYF
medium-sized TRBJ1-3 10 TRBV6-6 CASNGNTIYF
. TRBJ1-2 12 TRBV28 CASRGSPDGYTF
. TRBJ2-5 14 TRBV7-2 CASSLGAYQETQYF
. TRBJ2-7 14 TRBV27 CASSIGTGHYEQYF
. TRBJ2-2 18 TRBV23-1 CASSQKGTSGRNTGELFF
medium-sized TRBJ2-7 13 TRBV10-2 CASNRGRDHEQYF
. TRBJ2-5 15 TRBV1 CTSSQDGTIGETQYF
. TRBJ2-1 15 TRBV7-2 CASSLGTSGRDEQFF
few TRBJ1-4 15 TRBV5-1 CASSSTGSGREKLFF
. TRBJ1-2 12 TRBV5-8 CASSLGDPVPSF
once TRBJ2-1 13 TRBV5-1 CASSPGTGTEQFF
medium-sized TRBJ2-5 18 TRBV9 CASSPHAGGRSTQETQYF
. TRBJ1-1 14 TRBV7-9 CASSFRDAYVEAFF
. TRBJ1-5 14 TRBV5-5 CASSLEPSIYAQHF
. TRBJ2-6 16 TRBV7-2 CASSLVQTSGANVLTF
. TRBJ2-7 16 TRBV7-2 CASSLETGVRTYEQYF
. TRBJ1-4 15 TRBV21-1 CASSKAGQGARKLFF
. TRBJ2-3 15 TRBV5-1 CASSLSGSRGDTQYF
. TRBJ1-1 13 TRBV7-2 CASSSQGDTEAFF
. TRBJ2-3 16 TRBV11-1 CASSPPTSGGWDTQYF
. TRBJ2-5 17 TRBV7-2 CASSQGSGGETQETQYF
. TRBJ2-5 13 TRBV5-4 CASRRQGQETQYF
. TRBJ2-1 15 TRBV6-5 CASNPSGTVYNEQFF
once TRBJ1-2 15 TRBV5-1 CASSLGQTANYGYTF
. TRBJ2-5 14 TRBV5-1 CASSRPSETASQYF
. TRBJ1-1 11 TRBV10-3 CAIRRQGEAFF
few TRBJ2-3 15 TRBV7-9 CASSLVGTSTDTQYF
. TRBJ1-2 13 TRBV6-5 CASSSGHNYGYTF
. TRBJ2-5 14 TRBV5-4 CASSIRDSSSRQYF
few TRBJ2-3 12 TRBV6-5 CASSYQTDTQYF
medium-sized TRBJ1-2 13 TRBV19 CASSIDPGFGYTF
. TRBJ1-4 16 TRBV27 CASSFLLGQGVGKLFF
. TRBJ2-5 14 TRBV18 CASSPIPAGQTQYF
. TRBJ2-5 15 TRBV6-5 CASSYSWDTEETQYF
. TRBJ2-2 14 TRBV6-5 CASSYIGDTGELFF
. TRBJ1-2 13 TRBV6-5 CASSPTGTYGYTF
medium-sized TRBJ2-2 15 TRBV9 CASSPSQGDHGELFF
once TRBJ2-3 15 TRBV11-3 CASSLVTGPTDTQYF
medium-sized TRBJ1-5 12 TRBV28 CASGTGDQPQHF
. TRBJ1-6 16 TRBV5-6 CASSLDRGLDNSPLHF
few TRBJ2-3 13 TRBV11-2 CASSLGWASTQYF
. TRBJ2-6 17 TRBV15 CATSRDTAVSGANVLTF
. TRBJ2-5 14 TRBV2 CASAWDRGAETQYF
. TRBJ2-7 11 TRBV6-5 CASSTGKKEYF